The entry below describes one T cell receptor (beta chain). An end of the junction does not agree with germline; a read error may underlie this. The data stem from a study of shared T cell receptors in the human thymus. Sequencing was performed with immunoSEQ multiplex PCR; in TCRdb, only in-frame clones are kept and a portion is missing. Here the sample spans 600,000 or so clones, 70% to 90% being singletons. Separately, the same data were catalogued under a study of human thymus T cells. That publication notes: Related research described strongly overlapping thymic repertoires in unrelated people.

What was sequenced was thymocytes. This TCR derives from a boy less than two years old with a congenital heart defect.

DNA of the CDR3: TGTGCTGCCGACGGGGGAAGGAGCAATCCGCCCCAGCATTTT. Translation: CAADGGRSNPPQHF. The genes are TRBV19 and TRBJ1-5; tentative D call: TRBD1 (5 bases). CDR1 and CDR2 (germline): LNHDA, SQIVND (reference sequence). The CDR3 sequence is 14 residues long.